These 30 T cell receptor beta chains were all obtained from the same sample, sequenced in a study of shared clonotypes between healthy human individuals. Assay used: immunoSEQ multiplex PCR; TCRdb lists only in-frame clones, some missing. The sample holds more than 1.2 million clones, roughly 98.5% seen once. The sequencing sample was made of naive CD4+ T cells sorted from blood. Subset noted: CD45RA+ positively selected. Receptors originate from a man aged 25-45 years in good health.

This chain uses TRBV29-1 with TRBJ2-7; perhaps D is TRBD1 or TRBD2 (5 bases each). V lost 1 base to trimming and J lost 0 bases, with 10 bases between them. Germline values: CDR1 SQVTM, CDR2 ANQGSEA. This CDR3 region has 14 residues. The DNA of the CDR3 is TGCAGCGTTGAAGCCCGGGGCGGCTCCTACGAGCAGTACTTC. As protein: CSVEARGGSYEQYF.

CDR3: CASSSGGGYNEQFF. The CDR3 coding sequence is TGCGCCAGCAGCTCTGGGGGTGGCTACAATGAGCAGTTCTTC. V and J are TRBV5-1 and TRBJ2-1, with D possibly called TRBD1 or TRBD2 (5 bases each). Trimming cost V 3 bases and J 3 bases, with 10 bases left between them. Germline V gives CDR1 SGHRS, CDR2 YFSETQ. This CDR3 has 14 residues.

DNA of the CDR3: TGTGCCAGCAGCAAGACATGGACCTCGAGCTCCTACAATGAGCAGTTCTTC. Protein: CASSKTWTSSSYNEQFF. The chain links TRBV11-2 to TRBJ2-1; D uncertain. The CDR3 spans 17 residues. Germline V gene lookup returns CDR1 SGHAT and CDR2 FQNNGV. V dropped 5 bases and J dropped 0 bases, with 17 bases sitting between them.

In this sample, this clone turned up once. Other DNA variants within this sample encode the same CDR3. The chain employs TRBV29-1 and TRBJ2-1, with 11 bases fitting TRBD2. CDR1 is SQVTM, CDR2 ANQGSEA, per germline. CDR3 length: 15 amino acids. J was trimmed by 0 bases and V by 6 bases; bases with no gene match: 4. This CDR3 is CSVGTSGSSYNEQFF. CDR3 in DNA: TGCAGCGTAGGGACTAGCGGAAGCTCCTACAATGAGCAGTTCTTC.

The chain joins TRBV7-9 to TRBJ1-1; D call uncertain. CDR3 size: 13 residues. Germline CDR1 and CDR2: SEHNR and FQNEAQ (reference sequence). Trimming removed 6 bases from V and 3 bases from J, with 11 bases in between. The DNA of the CDR3 is TGTGCCAGCAGTTCCTCAATGGACACTGAAGCTTTCTTT. Protein product: CASSSSMDTEAFF.

This clone came up a few times. This sample also contains other DNA sequences that code for the same CDR3. The rearrangement uses TRBV5-1 and TRBJ2-3, with no clear D. V lost 5 bases and J lost 2, with 6 bases in between. The CDR3 spans 12 residues. CDR1 is SGHRS and CDR2 is YFSETQ in the germline V gene. The CDR3 region has the DNA TGCGCCAGCAGTATCTCCACAGATACGCAGTATTTT. It specifies CASSISTDTQYF.

The CDR3, as DNA: TGTGCCAGCAGTTCCCACGGGAGCGGGAGATCCTACGAGCAGTACTTC. Translated, it gives CASSSHGSGRSYEQYF. The chain joins TRBV7-2 to TRBJ2-7; 8 positions match TRBD2. CDR3 length equals 16 residues. The V and J ends lost 6 bases and 1 base, in that order; junction bases with no gene match: 11. Germline V CDR1 and CDR2: SGHTA, FQGNSA.

This rearrangement joins TRBV6-5 to TRBJ2-7, with a tentative D call TRBD1 (6 bases). Deletions cut 7 bases from V and 0 bases from J, with 13 bases between. This CDR3 contains 14 residues. The germline V gene encodes CDR1 MNHEY and CDR2 SVGAGI. DNA for the CDR3: TGTGCCAGCAAACAGGGTGTGGCCTCCTACGAGCAGTACTTC. Its protein product is CASKQGVASYEQYF.

The chain combines TRBV18 with TRBJ1-2, with a tentative D call TRBD1 (5 bases). From germline, CDR1 is KGHSH and CDR2 LQKENI. The CDR3 extends over 15 amino acids. The V gene lost 1 base and the J gene lost 3 bases, with 12 bases spanning the gap. The CDR3 protein is CASSPLGRDHYGYTF. CDR3 DNA: TGTGCCAGCTCACCACTCGGGCGGGACCACTATGGCTACACCTTC.

Only one count was recorded for this clone. The rearrangement uses TRBV19 and TRBJ1-5; D is possibly TRBD1 (5 bases). Trimming took off 5 bases at V and 7 bases at J, with 12 bases between the two ends. The V gene's germline CDR1 is LNHDA and CDR2 SQIVND (reference sequence). The CDR3 is made up of 13 amino acids. The CDR3 loop is CASSYRGTQPQHF. Written as DNA, the CDR3 is TGTGCCAGTAGTTATCGGGGGACCCAGCCCCAGCATTTT.

The V call is TRBV2, the J call TRBJ2-7; 12 nucleotides line up with TRBD1. Germline values: CDR1 SNHLY, CDR2 FYNNEI. The CDR3 length is 17 residues. After removal of 5 bases from V and 2 bases from J, the junction contained 10 bases not matched to a gene. The CDR3 here is CASSPGQGASGTYEQYF. The CDR3 coding sequence is TGTGCCAGCAGTCCGGGACAGGGGGCTAGCGGAACCTACGAGCAGTACTTC.

V is TRBV29-1 and J is TRBJ2-5; D unclear. Deletions cut 7 bases from V and 6 bases from J, with 9 bases between. Germline CDR1 and CDR2: SQVTM and ANQGSEA. The CDR3 consists of 10 residues. Here the CDR3 reads CSASWKTQYF. The CDR3 DNA reads TGCAGCGCGTCTTGGAAGACCCAGTACTTC.

The chain carries TRBV6-5 and TRBJ2-7, with TRBD2 matching over 7 bases. V lost 0 bases to trimming and J lost 2 bases; unmatched junction nucleotides: 4. CDR3 length: 15 residues. Per germline, CDR1 MNHEY and CDR2 SVGAGI. CDR3 sequence reads: CASSYSGLQTYEQYF. The CDR3 nucleotides are TGTGCCAGCAGTTACTCGGGACTACAGACCTACGAGCAGTACTTC.

The chain's CDR3 is CASRGLALEQYF. The CDR3 DNA reads as TGTGCCAGCAGGGGACTAGCCCTCGAGCAGTACTTC. The chain recombines TRBV2 with TRBJ2-7; TRBD2 aligns across 9 bases. Germline CDR1 and CDR2: SNHLY and FYNNEI. The J segment lost 6 bases and the V segment lost 6 bases, leaving 3 bases of the junction unmatched. The CDR3 runs 12 residues.

This clone showed up just once. The chain recombines TRBV4-3 with TRBJ2-1; no firm D call. The V and J ends lost 2 bases and 8 bases respectively, with 19 bases between them. The CDR3 totals 16 residues. Germline CDR1 reads LGHNA; CDR2 reads YSLEER. DNA for the CDR3: TGCGCCAGCAGCCAAAGATCCAATGGCCTTCCGGATGAGCAGTTCTTC. It translates to CASSQRSNGLPDEQFF.

The rearrangement joins TRBV6-1 to TRBJ1-1; 8 bases agree with TRBD1. Germline CDR1 reads MNHNS; CDR2 reads SASEGT. The CDR3 runs 15 residues. J gave up 7 bases and V 2 bases, and 9 bases lay outside the gene matches. CDR3 bases: TGTGCCAGCAGTGAAAGGCGGACAGGGATCCTTGAAGCTTTCTTT. Its translation: CASSERRTGILEAFF.

This clone was counted once. The chain joins TRBV5-1 to TRBJ2-2, with D perhaps TRBD1 (6 bases). Germline CDR1 is SGHRS and CDR2 is YFSETQ. CDR3 length: 15 residues. V dropped 5 bases and J dropped 2 bases, with 13 bases sitting between them. The CDR3 DNA follows: TGCGCCAGCAGATCAGGACAGATTAACACCGGGGAGCTGTTTTTT. It specifies CASRSGQINTGELFF.

The genes are TRBV6-5 and TRBJ2-7, with D tentatively TRBD1 or TRBD2 (5 bases each). The V and J ends lost 5 bases and 0 bases respectively, with 14 bases between them. Germline loops: CDR1 MNHEY, CDR2 SVGAGI. The CDR3 contains 15 residues. As DNA, the CDR3 is TGTGCCAGCAGTCGGGGCAGTTCCTCCTCCTACGAGCAGTACTTC. This translates into CASSRGSSSSYEQYF.

The V call is TRBV30, the J call TRBJ2-7; 8 bases map to TRBD2. V lost 5 bases and J lost 7; bases outside the gene matches: 7. The CDR3 is made up of 12 amino acids. Looked up from germline, CDR1 is GTSNPN and CDR2 is SVGIG (reference sequence). DNA for the CDR3: TGTGCCTGGGTAAGGACTAGCTATGAGCAGTACTTC. It yields the protein CAWVRTSYEQYF.

The chain is built from TRBV6-6 and TRBJ2-1; 7 bases are shared with TRBD2. Germline V gene lookup returns CDR1 MNHNY and CDR2 SVGAGI (reference sequence). CDR3 length: 15 residues. The V segment lost 0 bases and the J segment 4 bases; nucleotides outside the gene matches: 3. DNA of the CDR3: TGTGCCAGCAGTTACTCTAGCGGGTGGTACAATGAGCAGTTCTTC. Encoded protein: CASSYSSGWYNEQFF.

The chain couples TRBV9 to TRBJ2-1; the match to TRBD2 covers 10 bases. This CDR3 has 18 amino acids. Trimming took 0 bases from V and 8 from J; bases not matched to a gene: 14. The germline V gene has CDR1 SGDLS and CDR2 YYNGEE. CDR3 amino acids: CASSVEGAGGPRLDEQFF. The CDR3 bases are TGTGCCAGCAGCGTAGAAGGAGCGGGAGGGCCAAGGCTCGATGAGCAGTTCTTC.

This clone was recorded once. The rearrangement links TRBV18 to TRBJ2-2; 11 bases match TRBD1. V trimming: 4 bases; J trimming: 0 bases; junction bases outside the gene matches: 13. The CDR3 runs 20 residues. Per the germline V gene, CDR1 is KGHSH and CDR2 is LQKENI. CDR3 region: CASSQRMGQGEPTNTGELFF. The DNA of the CDR3 is TGTGCCAGCTCACAACGAATGGGACAGGGGGAGCCTACGAACACCGGGGAGCTGTTTTTT.

The chain is built from TRBV29-1 and TRBJ2-3; either TRBD1 or TRBD2 may fit D (5 bases each). Germline V CDR1 and CDR2: SQVTM, ANQGSEA. The CDR3 consists of 13 residues. The V and J ends lost 3 bases and 2 bases respectively, with 9 bases between them. Written as DNA, the CDR3 is TGCAGCGTTGACGGGGACCCCACAGATACGCAGTATTTT. Encoded protein: CSVDGDPTDTQYF.

A single count supports this clone. The chain links TRBV5-1 to TRBJ2-1; a weak D match, TRBD2 (5 bases). The CDR3 runs to 15 residues. V lost 2 bases to trimming and J lost 4 bases, with 13 bases between them. Germline CDR1 reads SGHRS; CDR2 reads YFSETQ. The CDR3 spells CASSFGRERYNEQFF. CDR3 sequence (DNA): TGCGCCAGCAGCTTTGGACGGGAAAGATACAATGAGCAGTTCTTC.

This clone came up once. This chain connects TRBV5-1 to TRBJ2-5; D possibly uses TRBD1 or TRBD2 (5 bases each). CDR3 size: 14 residues. The germline gives CDR1 SGHRS, CDR2 YFSETQ. Trimming left V 2 bases short and J 4 bases short, with 12 bases between. CDR3 sequence: CASSFGTAPETQYF. The CDR3 coding sequence is TGCGCCAGCAGCTTCGGGACGGCCCCAGAGACCCAGTACTTC.

J is TRBJ2-3 and V is TRBV28; the D gene is possibly TRBD1 (6 bases). The length of the CDR3 is 15 residues. From germline, CDR1 is MDHEN and CDR2 SYDVKM. V lost 3 bases, J lost 2 bases, and 12 bases lay in between. The CDR3 sequence: CASSFPGTTTDTQYF. For the CDR3, the DNA is TGTGCCAGCAGTTTCCCCGGGACAACCACAGATACGCAGTATTTT.

The chain combines TRBV6-5 with TRBJ2-7, with a possible D match to TRBD2 (5 bases). V lost 2 bases to trimming and J lost 1 base, with 9 bases between them. CDR1 is MNHEY, CDR2 SVGAGI, per germline. There are 14 residues in the CDR3. As DNA, the CDR3 is TGTGCCAGCAGTTACAGGAGCGGATCCTACGAGCAGTACTTC. Its protein product is CASSYRSGSYEQYF.

This chain links TRBV15 with TRBJ1-5, with no clear D. The CDR3 length is 14 residues. V was shortened by 3 bases and J by 6 bases, with 12 bases between the two germline ends. Per the germline V gene, CDR1 is LNHNV and CDR2 is YYDKDF (reference sequence). The CDR3 spells CATSRIRRSQPQHF. The CDR3 DNA follows: TGTGCCACCAGCAGGATCAGGAGAAGTCAGCCCCAGCATTTT.

The genes are TRBV11-2 and TRBJ1-2; TRBD1 matches 8 bases. Germline assignment: CDR1 SGHAT and CDR2 FQNNGV. The CDR3 covers 16 residues. V lost 1 base to trimming and J lost 8 bases; unmatched junction nucleotides: 12. The DNA of the CDR3 is TGTGCCAGCAGCTTAGCCCTCGGACAGGGTTGGAGCGGCTACACCTTC. It is translated as CASSLALGQGWSGYTF.

The V call is TRBV5-1, the J call TRBJ2-3; no clear D gene. V lost 0 bases to trimming and J lost 0 bases, with 8 bases between them. The germline CDR1 and CDR2 sequences are SGHRS and YFSETQ. The CDR3 is made up of 15 amino acids. CDR3 sequence (DNA): TGCGCCAGCAGCTTGGTACAGATCAGCACAGATACGCAGTATTTT. This encodes CASSLVQISTDTQYF.